This entry lists 10 T cell receptor beta chains sequenced from one sample in a study of regulatory T cells in long-lasting Graves disease (dated by TCRdb to the early 2020s). Sample time point, as interpreted from the label and publication: newly diagnosed GD, antithyroid drugs for less than 3 months. RNA was extracted from PBMCs in TRIzol for both TCR sequencing and RNA sequencing. Libraries were prepared through multiplex PCR. The sample was run on an Illumina HiSeq 4000. CDR3 regions were amplified by Arm-PCR with iRepertoire HTBI primers to construct TCR beta libraries. TCRdb trimmed the raw reads at Q25, called clones with MiXCR and kept productive beta chains. Rows with a matching CDR3 protein are joined into one entry that keeps the most common DNA and genes. The sample data list hundreds of thousands of distinct CDR3 sequences, and 9.5% to 15% of these were observed just once. Almost 9% of the sample belongs to the ten largest clones.

The sample also formed part of further work on T cells in Graves' hyperthyroidism and ophthalmopathy.

Sequenced here: peripheral blood mononuclear cells (PBMCs), sampled at new diagnosis, from a patient treated with antithyroid drugs. Every receptor here comes from a woman aged 25 to 45 with Graves disease. Donor details come from another sample of the same person, matched by shared clones.

This clonotype occurred a few times. This chain connects TRBV7-9 to TRBJ2-5; D may correspond to TRBD1 or TRBD2 (6 bases each). There are 15 residues in the CDR3. Trimming took 5 bases from V and 1 from J, leaving 14 bases between them. Germline V gene lookup returns CDR1 SEHNR and CDR2 FQNEAQ (reference sequence). This CDR3 is CASSLGGFSQETQYF. In DNA, the CDR3 is TGTGCCAGCAGCCTGGGGGGCTTCTCCCAAGAGACCCAGTACTTC.

This clonotype was seen at least ten times. The rearrangement links TRBV27 to TRBJ2-7; D not certain. V was trimmed by 7 bases and J by 0 bases, leaving 7 bases between them. Germline V gene data show CDR1 as MNHEY and CDR2 as SMNVEV (reference sequence). This CDR3 is 12 amino acids long. CDR3 in DNA: TGTGCCAGCACTTCTAGCTCCTACGAGCAGTACTTC. This sequence encodes CASTSSSYEQYF.

This clonotype was observed a few times. This sequence joins TRBV14 and TRBJ2-2, with TRBD2 as a possible D gene (6 bases). V lost 0 bases, J lost 11 bases, and 13 bases lay in between. This CDR3 region has 14 residues. Germline V CDR1 and CDR2: SGHDN, FVKESK. In DNA, the CDR3 is TGTGCCAGCAGCCAAGATGGTAGGAGGGGCGAGCTGTTTTTT. Translation gives CASSQDGRRGELFF.

This clonotype has a count of ten or more. The chain is built from TRBV20-1 and TRBJ2-7, with 7 nucleotides matching TRBD2. J was trimmed by 2 bases and V by 5 bases; bases with no gene match: 12. CDR3 length equals 15 residues. The germline gives CDR1 DFQATT, CDR2 SNEGSKA (reference sequence). As DNA, the CDR3 is TGCAGTGCTGTGAGGCGGGAGACATTCCCCTACGAGCAGTACTTC. Translation gives CSAVRRETFPYEQYF.

This clonotype came up a few times. The gene calls are TRBV9 and TRBJ2-5; D assignment may be TRBD1 or TRBD2 (5 bases each). V lost 3 bases and J lost 5, with 14 bases in between. CDR3 length: 14 residues. Germline-derived CDR1 and CDR2 are SGDLS and YYNGEE. CDR3 coding DNA: TGTGCCAGCAGCGCGGGGCTAGTTGGTGAGACCCAGTACTTC. Amino acid sequence: CASSAGLVGETQYF.

This clonotype was seen at least ten times. The rearrangement uses TRBV24-1 and TRBJ2-2; possibly TRBD2 for D (6 bases). The V end lost 3 bases, the J end lost 6 bases, and 13 bases lay between the germline ends. Germline assignment: CDR1 KGHDR and CDR2 SFDVKD. This CDR3 has 15 amino acids. CDR3 sequence: CATSDVGLTSGELFF. The CDR3, as DNA: TGTGCCACCAGTGATGTGGGACTGACATCCGGGGAGCTGTTTTTT.

The V and J genes are TRBV28 and TRBJ1-1; a possible D gene is TRBD1 (5 bases). The CDR3 spans 13 residues. CDR1 is MDHEN, CDR2 SYDVKM, per germline. Trimming took off 10 bases at V and 8 bases at J, with 20 bases between the two ends. The CDR3 region has the DNA TGTGCCACCCTCAGGACACCTGGGAAGGAAGCTTTCTTT. Protein sequence: CATLRTPGKEAFF.

This clonotype was seen more than once but under ten times. The gene calls are TRBV29-1 and TRBJ1-1; D is possibly TRBD1 (5 bases). The germline CDR1 and CDR2 sequences are SQVTM and ANQGSEA. V dropped 7 bases and J dropped 4 bases, with 22 bases sitting between them. The CDR3 sequence is 15 residues long. The CDR3 bases are TGCAGCGCCCTCACGGGGCTTAGCCTATCCACTGAAGCTTTCTTT. Its protein product is CSALTGLSLSTEAFF.

This clonotype occurred many times. The chain uses TRBV6-1 and TRBJ2-1; TRBD2 matches at 7 bases. CDR3 length equals 13 residues. The V gene end was trimmed by 7 bases and the J gene end by 4 bases; junction bases not matched to a gene: 4. Germline assignment: CDR1 MNHNS and CDR2 SASEGT. The CDR3 coding sequence is TGTGCCAGCAAGCGGGACCCTTACAATGAGCAGTTCTTC. Translated: CASKRDPYNEQFF.

A remark on this clonotype: One end of the junction is discordant with germline, which a read error may explain. The chain recombines TRBV9 with TRBJ2-7; D ambiguous. The germline V gene has CDR1 SGDLS and CDR2 YYNGEE. CDR3 size: 14 residues. This CDR3 reads CASSVGDFEYGQYF. CDR3 sequence (DNA): TGTGCCAGCAGCGTAGGGGATTTTGAGTACGGGCAGTACTTC.